These 30 T cell receptor beta chains were all obtained from the same sample, sequenced in a study of cytomegalovirus exposure and HLA in healthy donors. This table comes from immunoSEQ multiplex PCR, and its TCRdb copy is limited to in-frame clones, with some not included. Among around 250,000 clones listed, roughly 88% were seen once. Source material: PBMCs. Source of these receptors: a woman in her 30s in good health and CMV-seronegative.

V gene TRBV5-1 combines with J gene TRBJ2-7, with 11 positions matching TRBD1. CDR1 and CDR2 from the germline V gene are SGHRS and YFSETQ. The junction had 8 bases not matched to a gene; V was cut back by 3 bases and J by 6 bases. The CDR3 extends over 15 amino acids. CDR3 nucleotides: TGCGCCAGCAGCTCATCCGGGACAGGGGGGGCCGAGCAGTACTTC. Protein sequence: CASSSSGTGGAEQYF. Full variable domain (missing parts from reference TRBV5-1 and TRBJ2-7): KAGVTQTPRYLIKTRGQQVTLSCSPISGHRSVSWYQQTPGQGLQFLFEYFSETQRNKGNFPGRFSGRQFSNSRSEMNVSTLELGDSALYLCASSSSGTGGAEQYFGPGTRLTVT.

The chain couples TRBV7-9 to TRBJ2-2, with D possibly matching TRBD2 (6 bases). With 4 bases removed from V and 6 bases from J, the gap between germline ends came to 15 bases. The CDR3 has 15 amino acids. The germline gives CDR1 SEHNR, CDR2 FQNEAQ (reference sequence). The CDR3 DNA reads as TGTGCCAGCAGCTCTAGCGATCCGGGCTCCGGGGAGCTGTTTTTT. This gives the protein CASSSSDPGSGELFF. The entire variable domain, with the rest obtained from reference TRBV7-9 and TRBJ2-2, is as follows: DTGVSQNPRHKITKRGQNVTFRCDPISEHNRLYWYRQTLGQGPEFLTYFQNEAQLEKSRLLSDRFSAERPKGSFSTLEIQRTEQGDSAMYLCASSSSDPGSGELFFGEGSRLTVL.

The chain recombines TRBV9 with TRBJ2-1; 9 bases match TRBD1. Germline V lookup: CDR1 SGDLS, CDR2 YYNGEE. J gave up 7 bases and V 3 bases, and 11 bases lay outside the gene matches. The CDR3 loop spans 16 amino acids. Written as DNA, the CDR3 is TGTGCCAGCAGCGCTATGACAGGGGGAGGAACAAATGAGCAGTTCTTC. The encoded protein is CASSAMTGGGTNEQFF.

The chain links TRBV5-1 to TRBJ2-5; 7 nucleotides match TRBD1. In germline, CDR1 is SGHRS, CDR2 YFSETQ. This CDR3 is built from 17 residues. Losses at the gene ends were 5 bases for V and 5 bases for J; bases not matched to a gene: 18. The CDR3 nucleotides read TGCGCCAGCAGGTCGGGATTTGGGAAGGGGGCGGAGGAGACCCAGTACTTC. It translates to CASRSGFGKGAEETQYF.

The chain links TRBV5-1 to TRBJ2-1, with 9 bases matching TRBD2. Trimming removed 0 bases from V and 9 bases from J; junction bases left unmatched: 7. The germline V gene encodes CDR1 SGHRS and CDR2 YFSETQ. CDR3 length: 15 residues. CDR3 residues: CASSLEAGGPIEQFF. Written as DNA, the CDR3 is TGCGCCAGCAGCTTGGAGGCGGGAGGGCCCATTGAGCAGTTCTTC.

The sample holds a few counts of this clone. V and J are TRBV6-5 and TRBJ1-3; D is ambiguous. The CDR3 is 15 residues long. V was clipped by 6 bases and J by 0 bases, with 12 bases between them. Germline CDR1 and CDR2: MNHEY and SVGAGI. CDR3 in amino acids: CASSPTRTSGNTIYF. The CDR3, as DNA: TGTGCCAGCAGCCCTACAAGAACCTCTGGAAACACCATATATTTT.

This chain joins TRBV7-3 and TRBJ2-1; 12 positions agree with TRBD2. The CDR3 covers 16 residues. Germline CDR1 is SGHTA and CDR2 is FQGTGA. With V trimmed by 3 bases and J by 5 bases, 5 bases remained unmatched. CDR3 nucleotide sequence: TGTGCCAGCAGCTTGTTTACTAGCGGGAGGCACAATGAGCAGTTCTTC. Translated: CASSLFTSGRHNEQFF.

This rearrangement joins TRBV15 to TRBJ2-7; 8 positions match TRBD1. Germline V gives CDR1 LNHNV, CDR2 YYDKDF (reference sequence). The junction had 8 bases not matched to a gene; V was cut back by 6 bases and J by 1 base. The CDR3 sequence is 15 residues long. The CDR3 bases are TGTGCCACCAGAGTCCGACAGGGGTTTTCCTACGAGCAGTACTTC. Protein product: CATRVRQGFSYEQYF. Looking up the rest from reference TRBV15 and TRBJ2-7 gives the full variable domain: DAMVIQNPRYQVTQFGKPVTLSCSQTLNHNVMYWYQQKSSQAPKLLFHYYDKDFNNEADTPDNFQSRRPNTSFCFLDIRSPGLGDTAMYLCATRVRQGFSYEQYFGPGTRLTVT.

This chain uses TRBV19 with TRBJ2-2; a weak D match, TRBD1 (6 bases). Between the trimmed V and J ends, which lost 6 bases and 4 bases, there was a span of 9 bases. Germline V lookup: CDR1 LNHDA, CDR2 SQIVND (reference sequence). The CDR3 spans 13 residues. The DNA for the CDR3 is TGTGCCAGTAGAGTAGGGGGCACCGGGGAGCTGTTTTTT. This translates into CASRVGGTGELFF. The full variable domain, in which reference TRBV19 and TRBJ2-2 provide the parts outside the CDR3, is DGGITQSPKYLFRKEGQNVTLSCEQNLNHDAMYWYRQDPGQGLRLIYYSQIVNDFQKGDIAEGYSVSREKKESFPLTVTSAQKNPTAFYLCASRVGGTGELFFGEGSRLTVL.

The chain carries TRBV14 and TRBJ2-1; D ambiguous. The CDR3 has 13 amino acids. Germline CDR1 SGHDN, CDR2 FVKESK. V was shortened by 4 bases and J by 6 bases, with 10 bases between the two germline ends. The CDR3 DNA reads as TGTGCCAGCAGCCGGACCCTTGTCAATGAGCAGTTCTTC. Translated, it gives CASSRTLVNEQFF.

The chain joins TRBV5-1 to TRBJ2-3; perhaps D is TRBD1 or TRBD2 (6 bases each). This CDR3 has 14 residues. With 7 bases removed from V and 2 bases from J, the gap between germline ends came to 14 bases. The germline CDR1 and CDR2 sequences are SGHRS and YFSETQ. For the CDR3, the DNA is TGCGCCAGCCGGGGGCGCGCAAACACAGATACGCAGTATTTT. This translates into CASRGRANTDTQYF.

Details on this clone: The same CDR3 arises from other DNA sequences in this sample as well. CDR3 region: CSAREDNEQFF. Here the CDR3 DNA reads TGCAGTGCTAGAGAAGACAATGAGCAGTTCTTC. The chain carries TRBV20-1 and TRBJ2-1, with D uncertain. V dropped 0 bases and J dropped 5 bases, with 2 bases sitting between them. There are 11 residues in the CDR3. The germline V gene encodes CDR1 DFQATT and CDR2 SNEGSKA (reference sequence).

The chain is built from TRBV15 and TRBJ2-3, with D hard to call. V was clipped by 1 base and J by 2 bases, with 7 bases between them. From germline, CDR1 is LNHNV and CDR2 YYDKDF (reference sequence). CDR3 length: 14 amino acids. This CDR3 reads CATSRVQNTDTQYF. CDR3 DNA sequence: TGTGCCACCAGCAGAGTTCAGAACACAGATACGCAGTATTTT.

The chain carries TRBV9 and TRBJ1-1, with 12 bases lining up with TRBD1. Per the germline V gene, CDR1 is SGDLS and CDR2 is YYNGEE. V gave up 4 bases and J gave up 5 bases; unmatched junction bases: 6. The CDR3 has 15 residues. The DNA of the CDR3 is TGTGCCAGCAGCATGGGACAGGGGGCAGGGACTGAAGCTTTCTTT. This codes for CASSMGQGAGTEAFF.

The chain links TRBV7-7 to TRBJ2-3; D is undetermined. Trimming took 1 base from V and 5 from J, leaving 7 bases between them. The CDR3 consists of 13 residues. Germline CDR1 SSHAT, CDR2 FNYEAQ (reference sequence). CDR3 loop: CASSLGWEDTQYF. The CDR3 coding sequence is TGTGCCAGCAGCTTAGGTTGGGAAGATACGCAGTATTTT. Full variable domain (missing parts from reference TRBV7-7 and TRBJ2-3): GAGVSQSPRYKVTKRGQDVTLRCDPISSHATLYWYQQALGQGPEFLTYFNYEAQPDKSGLPSDRFSAERPEGSISTLTIQRTEQRDSAMYRCASSLGWEDTQYFGPGTRLTVL.

The chain joins TRBV11-2 to TRBJ2-7; 8 nucleotides align to TRBD2. The CDR3 extends over 14 amino acids. Per germline, CDR1 SGHAT and CDR2 FQNNGV. Trimming cost V 3 bases and J 5 bases; bases outside gene matches: 6. CDR3 amino acids: CASSLPGGPNEQYF. In nucleotides, the CDR3 is TGTGCCAGCAGCTTGCCGGGAGGGCCTAACGAGCAGTACTTC.

The V call is TRBV7-6, the J call TRBJ2-7; TRBD2 might be the D (5 bases). This CDR3 region has 14 residues. The germline CDR1 and CDR2 sequences are SGHVS and FNYEAQ. V gave up 2 bases and J gave up 2 bases, with 10 bases separating them. This chain's CDR3 is CASSLRESAYEQYF. The CDR3 DNA reads as TGTGCCAGCAGCTTAAGGGAGAGTGCCTACGAGCAGTACTTC.

This chain joins TRBV28 and TRBJ2-3; D tentatively reads TRBD1 or TRBD2 (5 bases each). CDR1 and CDR2 from the germline V gene are MDHEN and SYDVKM. The germline V and J ends were trimmed by 10 bases and 6 bases, with 17 bases remaining between them. This CDR3 is built from 13 residues. The CDR3 DNA follows: TGTGCCACCGTGGGGGTCTCGGCCGATACGCAGTATTTT. It encodes CATVGVSADTQYF.

The rearrangement uses TRBV30 and TRBJ2-1; no reliable D call. The ends were cut back, 3 bases at V and 6 bases at J, with 15 bases in the middle. The germline gives CDR1 GTSNPN, CDR2 SVGIG (reference sequence). The length of the CDR3 is 14 residues. The CDR3 protein is CAWRLTWVGNEQFF. The CDR3 DNA follows: TGTGCCTGGAGGCTGACCTGGGTGGGCAATGAGCAGTTCTTC.

Points on this clone: The same CDR3 can be traced to other DNA sequences in this sample. The rearrangement joins TRBV7-2 to TRBJ2-7; no definite D call. Germline V CDR1 and CDR2: SGHTA, FQGNSA. V was cut by 5 bases and J by 4 bases, with 9 bases left in between. The CDR3 is 12 residues long. The CDR3 sequence is CASSPSSYEQYF. The DNA of the CDR3 is TGTGCCAGCAGCCCCAGTAGTTACGAGCAGTACTTC.

The rearrangement uses TRBV29-1 and TRBJ1-2; D perhaps matches TRBD1 (5 bases). The V and J ends lost 6 bases and 1 base respectively, with 9 bases between them. The V gene's germline CDR1 is SQVTM and CDR2 ANQGSEA. The CDR3 spans 12 residues. Here the CDR3 reads CSVGGHNYGYTF. For the CDR3, the DNA is TGCAGCGTGGGAGGACATAACTATGGCTACACCTTC.

This clone was counted a single time. V and J are TRBV28 and TRBJ2-7, with TRBD2 as a possible D gene (5 bases). Between the trimmed V and J ends, which lost 2 bases and 3 bases, there was a span of 20 bases. The germline gives CDR1 MDHEN, CDR2 SYDVKM. The CDR3 runs to 17 residues. CDR3 sequence: CASSLPARRVVDYEQYF. In DNA form, the CDR3 reads TGTGCCAGCAGTTTACCAGCCAGGCGGGTTGTGGACTACGAGCAGTACTTC. Filled out from reference TRBV28 and TRBJ2-7, the complete variable domain reads DVKVTQSSRYLVKRTGEKVFLECVQDMDHENMFWYRQDPGLGLRLIYFSYDVKMKEKGDIPEGYSVSREKKERFSLILESASTNQTSMYLCASSLPARRVVDYEQYFGPGTRLTVT.

The chain couples TRBV28 to TRBJ1-2; possibly TRBD1 for D (5 bases). Germline CDR1 and CDR2: MDHEN and SYDVKM. Trimming took 5 bases from V and 9 from J, leaving 19 bases between them. There are 14 residues in the CDR3. The DNA for the CDR3 is TGTGCCAGCAGTCCCCCCTATGGGGGAGGTAGCTACACCTTC. It specifies CASSPPYGGGSYTF.

The chain employs TRBV11-2 and TRBJ2-7; no clear D gene. Trimming took off 0 bases at V and 2 bases at J, with 5 bases between the two ends. This CDR3 has 13 amino acids. Germline V gene lookup returns CDR1 SGHAT and CDR2 FQNNGV. CDR3 region: CASSLEAAYEQYF. For the CDR3, the DNA is TGTGCCAGCAGCTTAGAGGCAGCCTACGAGCAGTACTTC.

The genes are TRBV14 and TRBJ1-2; tentatively, D is TRBD1 (5 bases). V was cut by 3 bases and J by 7 bases, with 12 bases left in between. The length of the CDR3 is 13 residues. Per the germline V gene, CDR1 is SGHDN and CDR2 is FVKESK. CDR3 in amino acids: CASSHGGISGYTF. The CDR3 DNA is TGTGCCAGCAGCCACGGGGGGATCTCTGGCTACACCTTC.

A remark on this clone: Other nucleotide sequences in the sample specify the same CDR3. The chain uses TRBV7-9 and TRBJ2-7; 7 positions agree with TRBD2. V shed 5 bases, J shed 2 bases, and the junction held 6 bases outside the gene matches. CDR3 length equals 14 residues. The germline V gene encodes CDR1 SEHNR and CDR2 FQNEAQ (reference sequence). CDR3 sequence (DNA): TGTGCCAGCAGCCTTAGCGGGCGCCCCTACGAGCAGTACTTC. Encoded protein: CASSLSGRPYEQYF.

This chain joins TRBV10-3 and TRBJ2-7; TRBD2 is a possible D gene (6 bases). Deletions cut 2 bases from V and 3 bases from J, with 8 bases between. Germline V gives CDR1 ENHRY, CDR2 SYGVKD. The CDR3 has 13 residues. CDR3 nucleotides: TGTGCCATCAGTGAGGGAGGGAGCTACGAGCAGTACTTC. Amino acid sequence: CAISEGGSYEQYF.

The CDR3 nucleotides are TGTGCCAGCAGCTGGGGCCGGGACAGGGGTTCCAACGAGCAGTACTTC. Translated, it gives CASSWGRDRGSNEQYF. The chain has TRBV5-4 and TRBJ2-5; 10 bases are a match to TRBD1. With the DNA end fitting TRBJ2-7 better, the J assignment may be wrong. Germline V lookup: CDR1 SGHNT, CDR2 YYREEE (reference sequence). CDR3 length: 16 amino acids.

This rearrangement joins TRBV7-6 to TRBJ2-5; D unresolved. V lost 3 bases and J 1 base, leaving 6 bases between the germline ends. The CDR3 spans 13 residues. The V gene's germline CDR1 is SGHVS and CDR2 FNYEAQ. For the CDR3, the DNA is TGTGCCAGCAGCTTGGCTAGCCAAGAGACCCAGTACTTC. Amino acids: CASSLASQETQYF. The entire variable domain, with the rest obtained from reference TRBV7-6 and TRBJ2-5, is as follows: GAGVSQSPRYKVTKRGQDVALRCDPISGHVSLYWYRQALGQGPEFLTYFNYEAQQDKSGLPNDRFSAERPEGSISTLTIQRTEQRDSAMYRCASSLASQETQYFGPGTRLLVL.

This chain links TRBV2 with TRBJ2-5; possible D gene TRBD2, 6 bases. The germline V gene has CDR1 SNHLY and CDR2 FYNNEI. The CDR3 runs to 13 residues. Trimming took 0 bases from V and 4 from J, leaving 6 bases between them. The CDR3 DNA follows: TGTGCCAGCAGTGAAGCGGGGGGAGAGACCCAGTACTTC. Its translation is CASSEAGGETQYF.